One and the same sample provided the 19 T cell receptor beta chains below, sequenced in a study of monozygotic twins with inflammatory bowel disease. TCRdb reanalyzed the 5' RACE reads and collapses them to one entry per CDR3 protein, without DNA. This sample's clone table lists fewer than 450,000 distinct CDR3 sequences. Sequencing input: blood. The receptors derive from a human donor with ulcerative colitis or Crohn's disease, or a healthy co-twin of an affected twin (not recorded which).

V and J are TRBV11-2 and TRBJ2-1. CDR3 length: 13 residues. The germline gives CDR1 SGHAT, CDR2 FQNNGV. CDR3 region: CASSSDRGGEQFF.

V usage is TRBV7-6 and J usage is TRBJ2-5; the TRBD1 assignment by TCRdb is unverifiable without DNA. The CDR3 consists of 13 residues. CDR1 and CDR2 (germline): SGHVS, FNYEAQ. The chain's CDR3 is CASDGGGDGTQYF.

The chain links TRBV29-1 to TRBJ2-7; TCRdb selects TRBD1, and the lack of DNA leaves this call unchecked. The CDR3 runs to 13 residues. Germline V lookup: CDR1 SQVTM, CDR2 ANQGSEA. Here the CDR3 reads CSVDGTGVAEQYF.

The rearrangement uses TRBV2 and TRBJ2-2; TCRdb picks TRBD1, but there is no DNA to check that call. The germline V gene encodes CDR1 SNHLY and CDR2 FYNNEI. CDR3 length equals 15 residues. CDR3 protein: CASSVQGANTGELFF. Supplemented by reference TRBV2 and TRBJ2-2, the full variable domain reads EPEVTQTPSHQVTQMGQEVILRCVPISNHLYFYWYRQILGQKVEFLVSFYNNEISEKSEIFDDQFSVERPDGSNFTLKIRSTKLEDSAMYFCASSVQGANTGELFFGEGSRLTVL.

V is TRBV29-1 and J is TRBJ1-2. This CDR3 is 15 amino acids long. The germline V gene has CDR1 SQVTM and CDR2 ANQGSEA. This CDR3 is CSVGQRGVGVDGYTF.

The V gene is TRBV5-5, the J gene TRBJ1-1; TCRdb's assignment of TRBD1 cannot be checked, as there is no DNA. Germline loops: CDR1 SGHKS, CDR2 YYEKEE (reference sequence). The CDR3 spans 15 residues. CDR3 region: CASSLAIGDNTEAFF.

This CDR3 is CASSFRRGAPRVNTEAFF. This chain connects TRBV5-1 to TRBJ1-1; TCRdb selects TRBD1, and the lack of DNA leaves this call unchecked. The CDR3 totals 18 residues. CDR1 and CDR2 from the germline V gene are SGHRS and YFSETQ.

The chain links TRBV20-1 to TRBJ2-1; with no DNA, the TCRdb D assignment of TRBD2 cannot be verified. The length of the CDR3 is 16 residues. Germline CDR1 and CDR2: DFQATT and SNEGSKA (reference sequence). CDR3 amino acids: CSARVGRGASDNEQFF.

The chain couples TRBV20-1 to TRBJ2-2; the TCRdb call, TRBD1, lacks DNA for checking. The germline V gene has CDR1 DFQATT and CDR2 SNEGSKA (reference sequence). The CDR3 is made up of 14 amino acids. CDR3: CSAYRDEGTGELFF.

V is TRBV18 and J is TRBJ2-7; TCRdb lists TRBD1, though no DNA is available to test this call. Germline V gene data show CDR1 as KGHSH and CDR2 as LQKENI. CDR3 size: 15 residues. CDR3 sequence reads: CASSIRDTATYEQYF.

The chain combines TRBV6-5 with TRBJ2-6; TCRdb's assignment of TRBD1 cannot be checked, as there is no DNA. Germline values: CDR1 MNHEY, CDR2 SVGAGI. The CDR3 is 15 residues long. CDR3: CASSWGNSGANVLTF.

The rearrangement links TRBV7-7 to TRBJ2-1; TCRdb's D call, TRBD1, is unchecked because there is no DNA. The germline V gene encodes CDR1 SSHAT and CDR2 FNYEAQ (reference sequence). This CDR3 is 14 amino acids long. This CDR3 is CASSPMAQSNEQFF.

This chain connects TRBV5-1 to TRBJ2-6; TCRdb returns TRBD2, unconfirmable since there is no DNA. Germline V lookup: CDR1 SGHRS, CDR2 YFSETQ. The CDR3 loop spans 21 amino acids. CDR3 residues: CASSLDGRVSGSRSGANVLTF.

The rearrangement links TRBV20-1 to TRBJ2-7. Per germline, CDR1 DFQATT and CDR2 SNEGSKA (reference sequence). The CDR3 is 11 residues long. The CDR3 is CSADGTYEQYF.

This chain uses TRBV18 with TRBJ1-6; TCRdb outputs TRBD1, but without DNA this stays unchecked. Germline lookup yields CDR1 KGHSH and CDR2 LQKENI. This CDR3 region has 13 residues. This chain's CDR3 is CASSGQYNSPLHF. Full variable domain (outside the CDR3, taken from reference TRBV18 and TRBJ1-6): NAGVMQNPRHLVRRRGQEARLRCSPMKGHSHVYWYRQLPEEGLKFMVYLQKENIIDESGMPKERFSAEFPKEGPSILRIQQVVRGDSAAYFCASSGQYNSPLHFGNGTRLTVT.

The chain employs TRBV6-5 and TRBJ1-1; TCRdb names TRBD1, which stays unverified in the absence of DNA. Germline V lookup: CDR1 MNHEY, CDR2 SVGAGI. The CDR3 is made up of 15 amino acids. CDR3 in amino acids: CASSYSQGRGAEAFF.

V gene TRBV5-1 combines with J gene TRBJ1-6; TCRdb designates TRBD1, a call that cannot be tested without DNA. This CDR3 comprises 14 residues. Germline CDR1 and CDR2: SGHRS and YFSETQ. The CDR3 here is CASSLTGGMAPLHF.

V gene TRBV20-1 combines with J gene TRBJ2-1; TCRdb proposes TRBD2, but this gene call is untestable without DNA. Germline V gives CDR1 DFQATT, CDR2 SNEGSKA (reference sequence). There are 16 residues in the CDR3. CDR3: CSARDPAGGTYNEQFF.

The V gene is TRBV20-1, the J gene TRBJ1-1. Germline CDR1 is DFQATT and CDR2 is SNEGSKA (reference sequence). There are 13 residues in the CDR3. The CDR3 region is CSAKQLLNTEAFF.